These T cell receptor beta chains were read from a single sample in a study of PD-1 blockade in classical Hodgkin lymphoma. TCRdb keeps only in-frame clones here, not all; method: immunoSEQ multiplex PCR. This table has over 6,500 clones, 76% appearing once. The material sequenced was peripheral blood mononuclear cells (PBMCs), taken before the second cycle of nivolumab. These receptors originate from a human donor with classical Hodgkin lymphoma. The CDR3 runs from the conserved cysteine through the conserved F or W. Fields, in order: D gene, clone size, J gene, V gene, CDR3 protein, CDR3 DNA. D genes are given only for firm matches. Not all rows give a size; the values are once, few, many and, for expanded clones, a class.

TRBD2 few TRBJ2-1 TRBV7-8 CASSLGGGDYNEQFF TGTGCCAGCAGCTTAGGTGGGGGGGATTACAATGAGCAGTTCTTC
- medium-sized TRBJ2-1 TRBV20-1 CSARAISEQFF TGCAGTGCTAGAGCCATCAGTGAGCAGTTCTTC
- - TRBJ1-5 TRBV10-3 CATSPSESQPQHF TGTGCCACCTCCCCGTCCGAGAGTCAGCCCCAGCATTTT
TRBD1 - TRBJ2-7 TRBV29-1 CSAAYSGTAYF TGCAGCGCGGCTTACTCCGGGACAGCCTACTTC
TRBD2 - TRBJ2-3 TRBV5-5 CASSSGTSGPTDTQYF TGTGCCAGCAGCTCTGGGACTAGCGGGCCCACAGATACGCAGTATTTT
TRBD1 - TRBJ1-2 TRBV28 CASSLPGVDRGLVFEGYTF TGTGCCAGCAGTTTACCGGGGGTTGACAGGGGGCTTGTTTTTGAAGGCTACACCTTC
TRBD2 once TRBJ2-1 TRBV5-4 CASSLGGGSSYNEQFF TGTGCCAGCAGCTTGGGGGGAGGGAGCTCCTACAATGAGCAGTTCTTC
TRBD1 medium-sized TRBJ2-7 TRBV7-9 CASSSDRTLSYEQYF TGTGCCAGCAGCTCGGACAGGACTCTATCCTACGAGCAGTACTTC
TRBD1 - TRBJ2-1 TRBV5-1 CASSSEQGQGYNEQFF TGCGCCAGCAGCTCTGAACAGGGGCAAGGGTACAATGAGCAGTTCTTC
- - TRBJ1-1 TRBV6-5 CASTDWGFNTEAFF TGTGCCAGCACTGACTGGGGGTTTAACACTGAAGCTTTCTTT
- once TRBJ2-3 TRBV6-5 CASSSVLRSTDTQYF TGTGCCAGCAGTTCGGTGTTACGCAGCACAGATACGCAGTATTTT